The 12 T cell receptor beta chains below all came from one sample that was sequenced in a study of T cell responses to AZD1222 COVID-19 vaccine. The data were produced by immunoSEQ multiplex PCR, yet TCRdb's version contains in-frame clones alone and is incomplete. This sample has approximately 70,000 clones; roughly 84% occur once, and the top ten carry approximately 25%. Here the sequenced sample was peripheral blood, taken on day 0 of AZD1222 vaccination. These receptors all come from an adult in good health.

The chain joins TRBV28 to TRBJ1-1; D is perhaps TRBD1 (5 bases). This CDR3 comprises 13 residues. Germline V CDR1 and CDR2: MDHEN, SYDVKM. V lost 6 bases, J lost 1 base, and 9 bases lay in between. The CDR3, as DNA: TGTGCCAGCAGGATGAGGGGGAACACTGAAGCTTTCTTT. This codes for CASRMRGNTEAFF. The full variable domain, with the rest looked up from reference TRBV28 and TRBJ1-1, is DVKVTQSSRYLVKRTGEKVFLECVQDMDHENMFWYRQDPGLGLRLIYFSYDVKMKEKGDIPEGYSVSREKKERFSLILESASTNQTSMYLCASRMRGNTEAFFGQGTRLTVV.

This clone was picked up one time. V and J are TRBV7-9 and TRBJ1-1; D is ambiguous. CDR1 and CDR2 (germline): SEHNR, FQNEAQ (reference sequence). V was clipped by 5 bases and J by 7 bases, with 11 bases between them. The CDR3 covers 12 residues. CDR3 amino acids: CASSRTEGEAFF. CDR3 DNA: TGTGCCAGCAGCCGTACAGAGGGTGAAGCTTTCTTT.

The rearrangement joins TRBV7-8 to TRBJ1-1; D is unclear. In germline, CDR1 is SGHVS, CDR2 FQNEAQ. The CDR3 runs to 15 residues. Trimming took off 5 bases at V and 3 bases at J, with 16 bases between the two ends. The CDR3 reads CASSPPTWPDTEAFF. The CDR3 coding sequence is TGTGCCAGCAGCCCCCCAACGTGGCCCGACACTGAAGCTTTCTTT.

This sequence joins TRBV18 and TRBJ2-5; D unresolved. Germline CDR1 is KGHSH and CDR2 is LQKENI. The CDR3 is 13 amino acids. V shed 4 bases and J shed 3 bases, with 9 bases lying between them. The CDR3: CASSRGKKETQYF. CDR3 in DNA: TGTGCCAGCTCACGTGGCAAGAAAGAGACCCAGTACTTC.

The chain has TRBV7-2 and TRBJ1-1; TRBD1 agrees at 7 bases. The length of the CDR3 is 13 residues. The V and J ends lost 2 bases and 4 bases, in that order; junction bases with no gene match: 1. From germline, CDR1 is SGHTA and CDR2 FQGNSA. CDR3: CASSLYRGTEAFF. As DNA, the CDR3 is TGTGCCAGCAGCTTATACAGGGGCACTGAAGCTTTCTTT.

This chain connects TRBV4-3 to TRBJ1-1; D remains ambiguous. The CDR3 covers 13 residues. Germline loops: CDR1 LGHNA, CDR2 YSLEER. Trimming pared 0 bases from V and 5 bases from J, leaving 7 bases between. In nucleotides, the CDR3 is TGCGCCAGCAGCCAAGATGTAGCGACTGAAGCTTTCTTT. Amino acids: CASSQDVATEAFF.

This clone was seen a single time. V is TRBV5-4 and J is TRBJ2-2; D may be TRBD2 (5 bases). The germline V gene encodes CDR1 SGHNT and CDR2 YYREEE (reference sequence). The CDR3 runs to 15 residues. Trimming removed 4 bases from V and 1 base from J, with 11 bases in between. The CDR3 protein is CASSLGAGNTGELFF. CDR3 coding DNA: TGTGCCAGCAGCCTGGGAGCAGGGAACACCGGGGAGCTGTTTTTT.

This sequence joins TRBV6-5 and TRBJ1-6; tentatively, D is TRBD1 (5 bases). V dropped 6 bases and J dropped 3 bases, with 12 bases sitting between them. CDR1 MNHEY and CDR2 SVGAGI come from the germline V gene. The CDR3 totals 15 residues. The CDR3 nucleotides read TGTGCCAGCAGAGATACAGGAGTCTATAATTCACCCCTCCACTTT. Its protein is CASRDTGVYNSPLHF.

V usage is TRBV12-3 or TRBV12-4 and J usage is TRBJ1-1; 9 bases match TRBD1. V was clipped by 6 bases and J by 7 bases; unmatched bases: 6. This CDR3 region has 13 residues. DNA for the CDR3: TGTGCCAGCAGCCGAGGACAGGGGCTTGAAGCTTTCTTT. It yields the protein CASSRGQGLEAFF.

The chain recombines TRBV5-6 with TRBJ2-1; 8 nucleotides line up with TRBD2. V shed 0 bases, J shed 3 bases, and the junction held 5 bases outside the gene matches. This CDR3 is built from 16 residues. Per germline, CDR1 SGHDT and CDR2 YYEEEE. The CDR3 DNA reads as TGTGCCAGCAGCTTGGACGGGGGGGCGGTCTACAATGAGCAGTTCTTC. It specifies CASSLDGGAVYNEQFF.

The chain recombines TRBV2 with TRBJ1-1, with 10 bases aligning to TRBD1. The CDR3 loop spans 16 amino acids. Germline assignment: CDR1 SNHLY and CDR2 FYNNEI. J lost 6 bases, V lost 8 bases, and 15 bases had no gene match. The CDR3 DNA reads as TGTGCCAGCCGGGACAGGGGTTCTTTAGTTACCCCTGAAGCTTTCTTT. This codes for CASRDRGSLVTPEAFF.

V and J are TRBV12-5 and TRBJ1-1, with D hard to call. The CDR3 runs 13 residues. Looked up from germline, CDR1 is LGHNT and CDR2 is FRNRAP. The ends were cut back, 1 base at V and 1 base at J, with 4 bases in the middle. Here the CDR3 DNA reads TGTGCTAGTGGTTTGGAGGGGAACACTGAAGCTTTCTTT. This translates into CASGLEGNTEAFF.